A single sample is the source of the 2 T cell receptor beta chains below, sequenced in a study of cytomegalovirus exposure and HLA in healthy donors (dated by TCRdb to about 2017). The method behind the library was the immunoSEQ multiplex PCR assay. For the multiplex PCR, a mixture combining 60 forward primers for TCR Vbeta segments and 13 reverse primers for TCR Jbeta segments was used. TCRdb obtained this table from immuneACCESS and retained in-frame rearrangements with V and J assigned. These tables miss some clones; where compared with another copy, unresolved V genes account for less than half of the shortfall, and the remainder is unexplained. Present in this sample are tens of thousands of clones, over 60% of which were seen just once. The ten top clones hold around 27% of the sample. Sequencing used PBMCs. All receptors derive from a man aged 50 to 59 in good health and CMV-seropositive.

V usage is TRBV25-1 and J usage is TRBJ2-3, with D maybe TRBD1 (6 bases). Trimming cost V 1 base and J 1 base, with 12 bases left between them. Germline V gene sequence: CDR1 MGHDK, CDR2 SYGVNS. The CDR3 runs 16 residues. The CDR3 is CASSELGAGGTDTQYF. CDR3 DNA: TGTGCCAGCAGTGAATTGGGGGCCGGGGGCACAGATACGCAGTATTTT. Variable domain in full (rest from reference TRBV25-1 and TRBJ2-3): EADIYQTPRYLVIGTGKKITLECSQTMGHDKMYWYQQDPGMELHLIHYSYGVNSTEKGDLSSESTVSRIRTEHFPLTLESARPSHTSQYLCASSELGAGGTDTQYFGPGTRLTVL.

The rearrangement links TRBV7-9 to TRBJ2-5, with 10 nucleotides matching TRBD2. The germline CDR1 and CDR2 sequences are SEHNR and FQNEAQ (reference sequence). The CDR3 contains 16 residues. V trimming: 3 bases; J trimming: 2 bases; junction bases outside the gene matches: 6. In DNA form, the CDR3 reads TGTGCCAGCAGCTTCCCAGCGGGAGGGACTCAAGAGACCCAGTACTTC. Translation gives CASSFPAGGTQETQYF.